This record covers a single T cell receptor beta chain. This clonotype came up many times. Its binding antigen is unknown. No base quality values were provided; no much bigger clone lies one nucleotide off. The hyperthyroidism patients were between 18 and 65 years old and newly diagnosed, with a disease duration of less than 2 months. The study excluded patients with uncontrolled infections, other autoimmune diseases, pregnancy or lactation. Diagnoses were established on the basis of clinical symptoms, serum thyroxine and TRAb, thyroid ultrasound, and orbital computed tomography. Blood from progressor patients was drawn when they were first diagnosed with hyperthyroidism, before any ophthalmopathy symptoms appeared. PBMCs were isolated from approximately 10 ml of fresh peripheral blood by Ficoll-Paque density gradient centrifugation. Progressor patients were first diagnosed with Graves' hyperthyroidism and then developed ophthalmopathy during follow-up. Trizol reagent was used to extract total RNA, and RNA quality was then checked on an Agilent 2100 Bioanalyzer.

The germline V gene yields MGHRA for CDR1 and YSYEKL for CDR2. V and J are trimmed by 0 bases and 5 bases, and the gene matches miss 3 bases of the junction. The CDR3 numbers 15 residues from cysteine through phenylalanine. Solely the CDR3 DNA is kept, with 45 bases framed from the first base. The data are from a study of T cells in Graves' hyperthyroidism and ophthalmopathy (dated by TCRdb to the late 2010s). At the level of the whole study: Peripheral blood was sampled at the time of initial diagnosis, prior to any treatment. An independent validation cohort of around 20 hyperthyroidism patients and more than 15 patients who later progressed to ophthalmopathy tested prospective prediction of ophthalmopathy. The approximately 95 discovery patients were divided at random into training and test sets in a 7:3 ratio. The paper reports TCR Vbeta CDR3 sequencing of some 140 peripheral blood samples: some 44 ophthalmopathy, some 80 hyperthyroidism and approximately 17 progressor patients. Once sampling was done, hyperthyroidism patients were given methimazole at a starting dose of 30 mg daily, whereas ophthalmopathy patients were given high-dose intravenous methylprednisolone. In about 6 Graves' hyperthyroidism patients, the study also compared T-cell repertoires from thyroid tissue with T-cell repertoires from blood. To identify distinguishing TCR V-J signatures, a discovery cohort of 90 to 100 patients was used, comprising 40 to 45 with Graves' ophthalmopathy and some 60 with stable Graves' hyperthyroidism.

The TCR beta CDR3 regions were amplified from the RNA transcripts. For the first round of RT-PCR on the TCR CDR3, the HTBI primer set was used together with the Qiagen OneStep RT-PCR kit. Libraries were constructed in a second round of multiplex PCR, after which size selection and purification were carried out. Sequencing of the libraries was done on an Illumina HiSeq2000 using paired-end 100 bp reads. The paper's data handling went like this. SOAPnuke was used to process the raw data, throwing out any read that contained adapters or uncalled bases, had a mean Phred below 15, or lacked an exact constant-primer or identifier match. High-quality paired reads were merged with COPE v1.2.5, and unique nucleotide sequences were defined as clonotypes. MiTCR v1.1 was used to align clonotypes to the IMGT TRBV, TRBD and TRBJ reference segments. The analysis was restricted to V-J combinations with a frequency above 0.0001, which together covered about 99% of the repertoires. The TCS score was defined as the ratio of F50 (clonal expansion) to E x V (chaos), calculated using BLOSUM62-based TCRdist between CDR3 peptides within each V-J. Welch's t-statistics and random forest reduced fewer than 550 V-J features to around 14, which were used in a naive Bayes classifier (R e1071). TCRdb's own reprocessing of the public reads used fastp at Q25 and MiXCR and kept productive beta chains. When rows share a CDR3 protein, they turn into one entry using the most common DNA and genes. None of the V and J calls come from the authors' own analysis; TCRdb made them. The sample table shows around 260,000 distinct CDR3 sequences, and under 30% are seen once. Together, the top ten hold around 28% of the sample.

General study outcomes and caveats: During validation, the model predicted progression to ophthalmopathy a median of around 7 months ahead of onset, with around 70% sensitivity and about 72% specificity. No statistical method was used to fix the sample size in advance, and group allocation was not hidden from the investigators. Blood samples also contained most of the expanded thyroid clonotypes (frequency above 0.001), which suggests that blood repertoires may reflect thyroid immune responses. Ophthalmopathy was separated from stable hyperthyroidism by a 13 V-J signature model, with approximately 85% sensitivity and approximately 84% specificity obtained in cross-validation and 80%/75% obtained in testing.

This receptor was identified in a man aged 35 to 55 with Graves' hyperthyroidism that later progressed to Graves' ophthalmopathy. The source material was blood. This chain is built from TRBV4-1 and TRBJ1-1, with 10 bases matching TRBD1. Read as DNA, the sequence is TGCGCCAGCAGCCAAGATCGGGACAGGGGTACTGAAGCTTTCTTT. This yields the protein CASSQDRDRGTEAFF.